This TCR beta chain appears in the sequencing data of a study of T-cell reconstitution after alpha-beta-depleted transplantation in children. Study results and limitations: Reports say that about two months after transplant, the alpha-beta T cells came out of several hundred graft clones that had expanded.

Details on this clonotype: Its antigen is unidentified.

Unique molecular identifiers featured in how the TCRbeta library was prepared. MiXCR, run by TCRdb on the PCR reads, gives a single entry per CDR3 protein. Here the sample spans about 600,000 distinct CDR3 sequences, under 30% being singletons. The CDR3 runs to 14 residues. CDR1 is SGHTA and CDR2 is FQGNSA in the germline V gene. Trimming pared 3 bases from V and 1 base from J, leaving 10 bases between. This sequence originates from a boy in the first two years of life who had a stem cell transplant for acute myeloid leukemia, so the T cells may come from the graft donor. Sequenced here: PBMCs, mostly from graft donor cells, sampled 360 days after TCRalphabeta/CD19-depleted stem cell transplant. The chain uses TRBV7-2 and TRBJ2-7, with D perhaps TRBD1 (6 bases). CDR3 sequence reads: CASSLRQASYEQYF. The CDR3 nucleotides are TGTGCCAGCAGCTTGAGACAGGCTTCCTACGAGCAGTACTTC. Filled out from reference TRBV7-2 and TRBJ2-7, the complete variable domain reads GAGVSQSPSNKVTEKGKDVELRCDPISGHTALYWYRQSLGQGLEFLIYFQGNSAPDKSGLPSDRFSAERTGGSVSTLTIQRTQQEDSAVYLCASSLRQASYEQYFGPGTRLTVT.